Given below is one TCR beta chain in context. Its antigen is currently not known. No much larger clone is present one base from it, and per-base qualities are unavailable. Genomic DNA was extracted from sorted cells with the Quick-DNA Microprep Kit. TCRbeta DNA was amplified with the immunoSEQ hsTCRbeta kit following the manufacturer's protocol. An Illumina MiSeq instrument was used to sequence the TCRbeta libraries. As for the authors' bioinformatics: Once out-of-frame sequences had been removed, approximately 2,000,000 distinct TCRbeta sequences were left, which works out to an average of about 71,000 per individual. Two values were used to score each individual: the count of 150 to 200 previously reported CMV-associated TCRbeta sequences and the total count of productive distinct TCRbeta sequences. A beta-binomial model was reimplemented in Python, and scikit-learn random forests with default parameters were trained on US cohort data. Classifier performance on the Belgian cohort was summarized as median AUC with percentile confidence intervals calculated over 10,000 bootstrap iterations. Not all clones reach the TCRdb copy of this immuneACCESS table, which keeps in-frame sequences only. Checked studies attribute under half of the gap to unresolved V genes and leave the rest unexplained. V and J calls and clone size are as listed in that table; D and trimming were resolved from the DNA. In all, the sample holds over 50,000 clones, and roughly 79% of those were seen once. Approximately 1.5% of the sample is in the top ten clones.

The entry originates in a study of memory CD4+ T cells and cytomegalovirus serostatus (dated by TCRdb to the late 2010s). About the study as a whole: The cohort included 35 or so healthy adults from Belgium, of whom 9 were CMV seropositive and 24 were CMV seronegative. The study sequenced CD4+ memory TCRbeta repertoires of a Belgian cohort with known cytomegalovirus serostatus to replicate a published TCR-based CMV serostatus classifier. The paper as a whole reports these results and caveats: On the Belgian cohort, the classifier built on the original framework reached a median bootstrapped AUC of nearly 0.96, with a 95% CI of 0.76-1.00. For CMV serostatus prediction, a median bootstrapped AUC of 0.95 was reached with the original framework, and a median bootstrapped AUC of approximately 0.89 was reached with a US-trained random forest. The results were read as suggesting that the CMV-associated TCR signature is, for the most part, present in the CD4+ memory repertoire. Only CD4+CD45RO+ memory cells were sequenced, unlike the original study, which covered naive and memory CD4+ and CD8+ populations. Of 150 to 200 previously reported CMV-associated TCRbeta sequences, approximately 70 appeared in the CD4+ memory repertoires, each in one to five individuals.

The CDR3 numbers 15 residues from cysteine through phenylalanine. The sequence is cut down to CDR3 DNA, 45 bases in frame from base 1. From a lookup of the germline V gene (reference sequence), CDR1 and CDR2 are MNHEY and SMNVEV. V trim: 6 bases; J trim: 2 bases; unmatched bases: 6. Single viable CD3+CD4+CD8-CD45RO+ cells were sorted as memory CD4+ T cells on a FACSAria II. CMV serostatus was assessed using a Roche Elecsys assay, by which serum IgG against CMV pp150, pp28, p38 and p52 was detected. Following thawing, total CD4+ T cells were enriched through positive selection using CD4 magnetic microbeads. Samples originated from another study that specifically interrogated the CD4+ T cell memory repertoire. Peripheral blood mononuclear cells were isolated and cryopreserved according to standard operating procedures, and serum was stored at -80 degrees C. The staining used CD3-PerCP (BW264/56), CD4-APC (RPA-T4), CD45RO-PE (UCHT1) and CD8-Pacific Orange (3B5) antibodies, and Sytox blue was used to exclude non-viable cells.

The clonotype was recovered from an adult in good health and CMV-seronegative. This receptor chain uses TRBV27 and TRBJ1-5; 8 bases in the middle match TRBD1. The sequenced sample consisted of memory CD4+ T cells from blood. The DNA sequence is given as TGTGCCAGCAGCCCGGGACAGGTCGGCAATCAGCCCCAGCATTTT. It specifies CASSPGQVGNQPQHF.